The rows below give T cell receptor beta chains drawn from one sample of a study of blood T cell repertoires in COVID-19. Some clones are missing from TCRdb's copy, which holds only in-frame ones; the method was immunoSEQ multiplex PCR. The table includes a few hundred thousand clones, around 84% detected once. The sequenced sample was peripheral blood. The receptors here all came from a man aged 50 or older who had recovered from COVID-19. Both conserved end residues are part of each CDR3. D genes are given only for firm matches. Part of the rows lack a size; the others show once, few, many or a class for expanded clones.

cdr3_nt: TGTGCCAGCAGCCAAGACGGGAGAGATAAAGAGACCCAGTACTTC
cdr3_aa: CASSQDGRDKETQYF
d_call: .
cdr3_length: 15
v_call: TRBV14
j_call: TRBJ2-5
clone_size: .

cdr3_nt: TGTGCCAGCAGCTTAAACACAGGGGGATCAACGGGCTACACCTTC
cdr3_aa: CASSLNTGGSTGYTF
d_call: TRBD1
cdr3_length: 15
v_call: TRBV7-9
j_call: TRBJ1-2
clone_size: .

cdr3_nt: TGCGCCAGCAGAGGACAGGGTCCTAGCACAGATACGCAGTATTTT
cdr3_aa: CASRGQGPSTDTQYF
d_call: TRBD1
cdr3_length: 15
v_call: TRBV10-1
j_call: TRBJ2-3
clone_size: .

cdr3_nt: TGTGCCAGCAGCTTGCGGTCCGGTTCCTACGAGCAGTACTTC
cdr3_aa: CASSLRSGSYEQYF
d_call: .
cdr3_length: 14
v_call: TRBV5-6
j_call: TRBJ2-7
clone_size: .

cdr3_nt: TGCGCTAGCAGCCCACGCGACAGGGGGCGGGAGACCCAGTACTTC
cdr3_aa: CASSPRDRGRETQYF
d_call: TRBD1
cdr3_length: 15
v_call: TRBV4-1
j_call: TRBJ2-5
clone_size: .

cdr3_nt: TGTGCCAGTAGCCTAAACGGGGGGCGTTACAATGAGCAGTTCTTC
cdr3_aa: CASSLNGGRYNEQFF
d_call: .
cdr3_length: 15
v_call: TRBV19
j_call: TRBJ2-1
clone_size: .

cdr3_nt: TGTGCCAGCAGTTTAGGACTGGCAAAGTACTACGAGCAGTACTTC
cdr3_aa: CASSLGLAKYYEQYF
d_call: .
cdr3_length: 15
v_call: TRBV6-5
j_call: TRBJ2-7
clone_size: .

cdr3_nt: TGTGCCAGCAGTCCTCGAGGGAATATGAACACTGAAGCTTTCTTT
cdr3_aa: CASSPRGNMNTEAFF
d_call: .
cdr3_length: 15
v_call: TRBV28
j_call: TRBJ1-1
clone_size: .

cdr3_nt: TGTGCCAGCATGGGTCTAGCGGGAAGCGATGAGCAGTTCTTC
cdr3_aa: CASMGLAGSDEQFF
d_call: TRBD2
cdr3_length: 14
v_call: TRBV27
j_call: TRBJ2-1
clone_size: .

cdr3_nt: TGTGCCACCAGCAGACAGGGGGCGGCTAGCGGGAGGTATGTTGAGCAGTTCTTC
cdr3_aa: CATSRQGAASGRYVEQFF
d_call: TRBD2
cdr3_length: 18
v_call: TRBV15
j_call: TRBJ2-1
clone_size: .

cdr3_nt: TGCGCCAGCAGCCGTCTCCCCCCCGTCTCAGGGGGCGCGGACGAAAAACTGTTTTTT
cdr3_aa: CASSRLPPVSGGADEKLFF
d_call: TRBD1
cdr3_length: 19
v_call: TRBV4-1
j_call: TRBJ1-4
clone_size: .

cdr3_nt: TGTGCCAGCAGTTCGACCCGGGTCGCCTTCAATCAGCCCCAGCATTTT
cdr3_aa: CASSSTRVAFNQPQHF
d_call: .
cdr3_length: 16
v_call: TRBV28
j_call: TRBJ1-5
clone_size: .

cdr3_nt: TGTGCCAGCATGTCCCTATCAACTAATGAAAAACTGTTTTTT
cdr3_aa: CASMSLSTNEKLFF
d_call: .
cdr3_length: 14
v_call: TRBV27
j_call: TRBJ1-4
clone_size: once

cdr3_nt: TGTGCCAGCAGACGGACAGCTACCCTCACAGATACGCAGTATTTT
cdr3_aa: CASRRTATLTDTQYF
d_call: .
cdr3_length: 15
v_call: TRBV2
j_call: TRBJ2-3
clone_size: .

cdr3_nt: TGTGCCAGTAGTAAACAGGGCTCTGGGGCCAACGTCCTGACTTTC
cdr3_aa: CASSKQGSGANVLTF
d_call: .
cdr3_length: 15
v_call: TRBV19
j_call: TRBJ2-6
clone_size: .

cdr3_nt: TGTGCCAGCAGTTTTGGGGACAGAGGAAACACCATATATTTT
cdr3_aa: CASSFGDRGNTIYF
d_call: TRBD1
cdr3_length: 14
v_call: TRBV28
j_call: TRBJ1-3
clone_size: .

cdr3_nt: TGTGCCAGCAGCGTAGACGGAGGGGAGAGCTCTGGGGCCAACGTCCTGACTTTC
cdr3_aa: CASSVDGGESSGANVLTF
d_call: .
cdr3_length: 18
v_call: TRBV9
j_call: TRBJ2-6
clone_size: few

cdr3_nt: TGTGCCAGCAGCCCCGGGCCCGAAGGACATGGGGGCTACACCTTC
cdr3_aa: CASSPGPEGHGGYTF
d_call: .
cdr3_length: 15
v_call: TRBV5-6
j_call: TRBJ1-2
clone_size: .

cdr3_nt: TGTGCCAGCAGTCCGCAGGGACTTAGTCCAGGTGAGCAGTTCTTC
cdr3_aa: CASSPQGLSPGEQFF
d_call: .
cdr3_length: 15
v_call: TRBV27
j_call: TRBJ2-1
clone_size: .

cdr3_nt: TGTGCCAGCAGCACCCAACTAGCGGTACTCACAGATACGCAGTATTTT
cdr3_aa: CASSTQLAVLTDTQYF
d_call: TRBD2
cdr3_length: 16
v_call: TRBV5-5
j_call: TRBJ2-3
clone_size: .

cdr3_nt: TGTGCCAGCAGCCTCAGGCGGGGACAGGGGGTCAGCGGGGAGCTGTTTTTT
cdr3_aa: CASSLRRGQGVSGELFF
d_call: TRBD1
cdr3_length: 17
v_call: TRBV3-1/TRBV3-2
j_call: TRBJ2-2
clone_size: .

cdr3_nt: TGTGCCAGCAGTTCATGGCGGGATGGGCAGGGGCAGTACTTC
cdr3_aa: CASSSWRDGQGQYF
d_call: .
cdr3_length: 14
v_call: TRBV27
j_call: TRBJ2-7
clone_size: .

cdr3_nt: TGTGCCAGCACCACTATGGAAAGGCACCAGCATTTT
cdr3_aa: CASTTMERHQHF
d_call: .
cdr3_length: 12
v_call: TRBV28
j_call: TRBJ1-5
clone_size: .

cdr3_nt: TGCAGCGGCAGGGGGCCTGGCTATGGCTACACCTTC
cdr3_aa: CSGRGPGYGYTF
d_call: TRBD1
cdr3_length: 12
v_call: TRBV29-1
j_call: TRBJ1-2
clone_size: .

cdr3_nt: TGTGCCAGCGGGATCGGGACAGGGGACCAGCCCCAGCATTTT
cdr3_aa: CASGIGTGDQPQHF
d_call: TRBD1
cdr3_length: 14
v_call: TRBV27
j_call: TRBJ1-5
clone_size: few

cdr3_nt: TGTGCCAGCAGGTTGGACAGGGTGAACACTGAAGCTTTCTTT
cdr3_aa: CASRLDRVNTEAFF
d_call: TRBD1
cdr3_length: 14
v_call: TRBV6-5
j_call: TRBJ1-1
clone_size: once

cdr3_nt: TGTGCCAGCAGCCCTAGACTAGACTCCTACGAGCAGTACTTC
cdr3_aa: CASSPRLDSYEQYF
d_call: .
cdr3_length: 14
v_call: TRBV3-1/TRBV3-2
j_call: TRBJ2-7
clone_size: once

cdr3_nt: TGTGCCAGCAGCTTGAGGCCGAGCTCCTACAATGAGCAGTTCTTC
cdr3_aa: CASSLRPSSYNEQFF
d_call: .
cdr3_length: 15
v_call: TRBV7-8
j_call: TRBJ2-1
clone_size: .

cdr3_nt: TGCGCCAGCAGCTTGTCCTCGGGATACACCGGGGAGCTGTTTTTT
cdr3_aa: CASSLSSGYTGELFF
d_call: .
cdr3_length: 15
v_call: TRBV5-1
j_call: TRBJ2-2
clone_size: .